This T cell receptor (beta chain) was recorded in a study of long-term antiretroviral therapy in people with HIV. A v3.0 immunoSEQ assay was performed at survey level. Using immunoSEQ multiplex PCR, the repertoire was profiled, and TCRdb retains in-frame clones only, with some absent. The sample carries 48,000 or so clones, 84% recorded once. Findings of the study overall: Even long-term ART left TRB diversity below transplant donor controls, despite gains.

About this clone itself: Its target is unknown.

The junction had 8 bases not matched to a gene; V was cut back by 8 bases and J by 2 bases. Germline V gene lookup returns CDR1 MNHEY and CDR2 SMNVEV (reference sequence). The CDR3 is made up of 14 amino acids. The chain uses TRBV27 and TRBJ1-1; 7 nucleotides match TRBD1. Specimen: unsorted PBMCs, collected 0.8 years after starting antiretroviral therapy. The sequence derives from a woman aged 18-29 years with HIV. The CDR3 spells CASGRQGSNTEAFF. CDR3 DNA sequence: TGTGCCAGCGGTAGACAGGGCTCTAACACTGAAGCTTTCTTT.